This is a list of T cell receptor beta chains from one sample in a study of cytomegalovirus exposure and HLA in healthy donors. The table came from immunoSEQ multiplex PCR; TCRdb's copy has only in-frame clones and leaves some out. The sample gives approximately 27,000 clones, 50% to 75% of which show up once; roughly two fifths is in the top ten. Sequencing was performed on PBMCs. The receptors originated from a male donor in good health and CMV-seropositive. The CDR3 runs from the conserved cysteine through the conserved F or W. A D gene is named only where the DNA matches it firmly. For some rows the clone size is stated as once, few or many, or as a class when expanded; others skip it.

clone size	D gene	V gene	J gene	CDR3 protein	CDR3 DNA
-	-	TRBV2	TRBJ1-2	CASGGREMGYTF	TGTGCCAGCGGCGGGCGGGAGATGGGCTACACCTTC
few	-	TRBV6-4	TRBJ2-2	CASSDSQTGELFF	TGTGCCAGCAGTGACTCTCAAACCGGGGAGCTGTTTTTT
-	TRBD1	TRBV6-5	TRBJ2-5	CAALGTGFVGTQYF	TGTGCAGCGTTGGGGACAGGGTTCGTAGGGACCCAGTACTTC
-	TRBD1	TRBV7-3	TRBJ2-7	CASSSQGSGYEQYF	TGTGCCAGCAGCTCACAGGGGTCCGGCTACGAGCAGTACTTC
few	-	TRBV6-6	TRBJ1-5	CASSSGGRGQQPQHF	TGTGCCAGCAGTAGTGGAGGGCGAGGGCAACAGCCCCAGCATTTT
-	TRBD1	TRBV7-8	TRBJ2-7	CASSPGTGGDSSYEQYF	TGTGCCAGCAGCCCCGGGACAGGGGGCGATAGCTCCTACGAGCAGTACTTC
-	-	TRBV13	TRBJ1-4	CASSLATGTEKLFF	TGTGCCAGCAGCTTGGCTACAGGGACCGAAAAACTGTTTTTT
few	-	TRBV13	TRBJ2-7	CASSLWRDEQYF	TGTGCCAGCAGCTTGTGGAGGGACGAGCAGTACTTC
-	TRBD2	TRBV5-4	TRBJ2-1	CASSLKGLAGVGSYNEQFF	TGTGCCAGCAGCTTGAAAGGACTAGCGGGAGTGGGGTCCTACAATGAGCAGTTCTTC
-	TRBD1	TRBV12-5	TRBJ2-5	CASGLGRQGGRETQYF	TGTGCTAGTGGTTTGGGGCGACAGGGTGGAAGAGAGACCCAGTACTTC
-	TRBD2	TRBV6-1	TRBJ2-1	CASSGELAGGNEQFF	TGTGCCAGCAGTGGAGAACTAGCGGGAGGGAATGAGCAGTTCTTC
-	-	TRBV11-2	TRBJ2-7	CASSLERYTGTEQYF	TGTGCCAGCAGCTTGGAGCGATATACAGGGACCGAGCAGTACTTC
once	-	TRBV6-6	TRBJ1-1	CASKLTQNTEAFF	TGTGCCAGCAAGCTGACACAGAACACTGAAGCTTTCTTT
-	TRBD1	TRBV6-6	TRBJ1-5	CASSPDRVQPQHF	TGTGCCAGCAGCCCCGACAGGGTACAGCCCCAGCATTTT